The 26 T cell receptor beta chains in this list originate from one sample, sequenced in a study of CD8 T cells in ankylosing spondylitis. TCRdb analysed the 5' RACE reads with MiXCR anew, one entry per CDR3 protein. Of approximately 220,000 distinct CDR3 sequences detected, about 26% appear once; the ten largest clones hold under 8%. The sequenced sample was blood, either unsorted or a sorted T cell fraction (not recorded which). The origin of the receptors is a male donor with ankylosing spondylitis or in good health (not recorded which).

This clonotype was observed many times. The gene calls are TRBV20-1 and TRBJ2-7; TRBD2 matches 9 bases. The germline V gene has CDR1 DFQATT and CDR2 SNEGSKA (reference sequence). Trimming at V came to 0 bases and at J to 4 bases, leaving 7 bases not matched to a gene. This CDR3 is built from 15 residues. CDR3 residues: CSARDRSGSQYEQYF. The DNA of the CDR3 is TGCAGTGCTAGAGATCGTAGCGGGAGTCAGTACGAGCAGTACTTC.

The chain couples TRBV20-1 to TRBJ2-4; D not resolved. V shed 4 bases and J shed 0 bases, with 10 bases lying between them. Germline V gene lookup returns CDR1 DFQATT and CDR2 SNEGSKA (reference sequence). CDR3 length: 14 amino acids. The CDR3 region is CSAIDILAKNIQYF. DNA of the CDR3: TGCAGTGCTATTGACATTCTAGCCAAAAACATTCAGTACTTC.

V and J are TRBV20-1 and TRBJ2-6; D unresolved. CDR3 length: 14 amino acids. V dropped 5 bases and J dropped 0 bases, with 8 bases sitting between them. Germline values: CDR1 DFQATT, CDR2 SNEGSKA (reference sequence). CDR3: CSARYHSGANVLTF. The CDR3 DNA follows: TGCAGTGCTCGATACCACTCTGGGGCCAACGTCCTGACTTTC.

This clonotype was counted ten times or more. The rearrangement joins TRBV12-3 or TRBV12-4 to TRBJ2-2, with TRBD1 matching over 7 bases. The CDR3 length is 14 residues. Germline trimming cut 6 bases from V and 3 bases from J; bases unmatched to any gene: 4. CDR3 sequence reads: CASRGGKDTGELFF. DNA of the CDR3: TGTGCCAGCAGAGGGGGCAAGGACACCGGGGAGCTGTTTTTT.

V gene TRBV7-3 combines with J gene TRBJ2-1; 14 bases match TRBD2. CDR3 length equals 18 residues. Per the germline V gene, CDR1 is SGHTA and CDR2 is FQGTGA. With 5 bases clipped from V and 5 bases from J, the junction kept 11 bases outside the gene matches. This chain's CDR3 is CASSPWTSGRREDNEQFF. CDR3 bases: TGTGCCAGCAGCCCCTGGACTAGCGGGAGGAGAGAGGACAATGAGCAGTTCTTC.

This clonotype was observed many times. The CDR3 spells CSASRDSRANIQYF. CDR3 nucleotides: TGCAGTGCTAGCCGGGACAGCCGGGCCAACATTCAGTACTTC. The chain uses TRBV20-1 and TRBJ2-4, with TRBD1 matching over 7 bases. Germline-derived CDR1 and CDR2 are DFQATT and SNEGSKA (reference sequence). J gave up 7 bases and V 3 bases, and 9 bases lay outside the gene matches. The CDR3 spans 14 residues.

CDR3 DNA: TGTGCCAGCGGGACAGGGAACACCGGGGAGCTGTTTTTT. Translated, it gives CASGTGNTGELFF. The gene calls are TRBV12-3 or TRBV12-4 and TRBJ2-2; the match to TRBD1 covers 8 bases. With V trimmed by 8 bases and J by 1 base, 0 bases remained unmatched. The CDR3 has 13 amino acids.

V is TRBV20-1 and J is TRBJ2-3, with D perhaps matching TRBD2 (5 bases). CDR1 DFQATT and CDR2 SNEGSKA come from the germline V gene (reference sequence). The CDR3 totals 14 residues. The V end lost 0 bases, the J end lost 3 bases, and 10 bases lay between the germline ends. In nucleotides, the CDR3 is TGCAGTGCTAGAGATCAGCGGTTAACAGATACGCAGTATTTT. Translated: CSARDQRLTDTQYF.

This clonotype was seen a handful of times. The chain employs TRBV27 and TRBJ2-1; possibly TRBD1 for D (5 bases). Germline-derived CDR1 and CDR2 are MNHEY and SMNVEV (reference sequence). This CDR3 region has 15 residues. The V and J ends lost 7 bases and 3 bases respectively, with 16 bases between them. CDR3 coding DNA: TGTGCCAGCATCAGGGCGAAGGGTCTCTACAATGAGCAGTTCTTC. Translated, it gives CASIRAKGLYNEQFF.

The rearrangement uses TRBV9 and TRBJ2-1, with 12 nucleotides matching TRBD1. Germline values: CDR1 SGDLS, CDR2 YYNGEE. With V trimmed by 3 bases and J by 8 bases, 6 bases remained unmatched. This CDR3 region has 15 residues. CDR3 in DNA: TGTGCCAGCAGCGAACCGGGACAGGGGGCTGATGAGCAGTTCTTC. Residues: CASSEPGQGADEQFF.

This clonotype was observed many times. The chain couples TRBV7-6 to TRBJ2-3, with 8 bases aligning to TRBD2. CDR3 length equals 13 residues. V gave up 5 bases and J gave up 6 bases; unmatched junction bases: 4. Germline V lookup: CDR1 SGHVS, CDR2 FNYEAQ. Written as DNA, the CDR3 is TGTGCCAGCAGCCCCGGGAGGGGGGATACGCAGTATTTT. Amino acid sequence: CASSPGRGDTQYF. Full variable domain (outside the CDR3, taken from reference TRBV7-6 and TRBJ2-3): GAGVSQSPRYKVTKRGQDVALRCDPISGHVSLYWYRQALGQGPEFLTYFNYEAQQDKSGLPNDRFSAERPEGSISTLTIQRTEQRDSAMYRCASSPGRGDTQYFGPGTRLTVL.

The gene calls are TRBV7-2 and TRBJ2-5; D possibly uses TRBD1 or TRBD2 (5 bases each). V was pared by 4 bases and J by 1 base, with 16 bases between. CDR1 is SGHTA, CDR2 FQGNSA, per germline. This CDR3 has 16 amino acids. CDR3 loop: CASSSAGTWGQETQYF. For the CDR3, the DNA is TGTGCCAGCAGCTCCGCAGGGACGTGGGGCCAAGAGACCCAGTACTTC. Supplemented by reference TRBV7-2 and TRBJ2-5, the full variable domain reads GAGVSQSPSNKVTEKGKDVELRCDPISGHTALYWYRQSLGQGLEFLIYFQGNSAPDKSGLPSDRFSAERTGGSVSTLTIQRTQQEDSAVYLCASSSAGTWGQETQYFGPGTRLLVL.

The CDR3 sequence: CASSLGLVHTDTQYF. The CDR3 DNA follows: TGTGCCAGCAGCTTAGGTCTAGTCCACACAGATACGCAGTATTTT. The chain uses TRBV7-9 and TRBJ2-3; no clear D. Looked up from germline, CDR1 is SEHNR and CDR2 is FQNEAQ (reference sequence). With 1 base removed from V and 2 bases from J, the gap between germline ends came to 10 bases. CDR3 length: 15 amino acids.

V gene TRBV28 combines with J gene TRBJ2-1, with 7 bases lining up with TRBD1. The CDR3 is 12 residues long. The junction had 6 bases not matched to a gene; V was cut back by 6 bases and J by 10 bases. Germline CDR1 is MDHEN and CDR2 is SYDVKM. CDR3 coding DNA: TGTGCCAGCAGGACAGGGTCGCTGGAGCAGTTCTTC. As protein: CASRTGSLEQFF. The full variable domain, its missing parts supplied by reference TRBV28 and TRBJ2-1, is DVKVTQSSRYLVKRTGEKVFLECVQDMDHENMFWYRQDPGLGLRLIYFSYDVKMKEKGDIPEGYSVSREKKERFSLILESASTNQTSMYLCASRTGSLEQFFGPGTRLTVL.

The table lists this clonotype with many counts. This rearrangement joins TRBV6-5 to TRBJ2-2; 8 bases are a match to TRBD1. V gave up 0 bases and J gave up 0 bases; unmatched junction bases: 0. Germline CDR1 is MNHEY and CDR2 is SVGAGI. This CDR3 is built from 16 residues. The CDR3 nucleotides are TGTGCCAGCAGTTACTCACAGGGGGCGAACACCGGGGAGCTGTTTTTT. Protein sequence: CASSYSQGANTGELFF.

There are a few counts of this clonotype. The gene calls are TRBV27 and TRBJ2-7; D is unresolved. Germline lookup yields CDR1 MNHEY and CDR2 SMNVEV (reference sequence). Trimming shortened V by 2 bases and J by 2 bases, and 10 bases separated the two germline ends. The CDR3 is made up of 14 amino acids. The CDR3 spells CASSLSPVTYEQYF. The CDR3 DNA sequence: TGTGCCAGCAGTTTAAGTCCGGTGACCTACGAGCAGTACTTC.

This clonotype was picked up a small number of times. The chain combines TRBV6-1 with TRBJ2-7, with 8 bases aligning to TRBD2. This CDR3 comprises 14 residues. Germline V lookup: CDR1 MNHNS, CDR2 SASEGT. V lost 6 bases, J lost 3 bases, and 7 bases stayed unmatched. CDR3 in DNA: TGTGCCAGCAGCAAGCGCGCGGGGGGCTACGAGCAGTACTTC. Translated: CASSKRAGGYEQYF.

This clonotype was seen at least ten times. CDR3 amino acids: CASSLPSRSSYEQYF. The CDR3 DNA reads TGCGCCAGCAGCTTGCCTAGCAGGAGCTCCTACGAGCAGTACTTC. V and J are TRBV5-1 and TRBJ2-7; TRBD2 is a possible D gene (5 bases). Trimming cost V 1 base and J 0 bases, with 11 bases left between them. CDR3 length equals 15 residues. Germline CDR1 SGHRS, CDR2 YFSETQ.

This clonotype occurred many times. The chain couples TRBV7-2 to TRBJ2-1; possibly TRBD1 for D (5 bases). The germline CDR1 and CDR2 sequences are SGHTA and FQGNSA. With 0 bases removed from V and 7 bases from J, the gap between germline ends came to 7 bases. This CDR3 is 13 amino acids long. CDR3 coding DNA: TGTGCCAGCAGCTTAGCCAGGGTAAATGAGCAGTTCTTC. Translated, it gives CASSLARVNEQFF.

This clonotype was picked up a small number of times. CDR3 nucleotides: TGCAGCGTTGACAGAGGGATGGAGACCCAGTACTTC. Its translation: CSVDRGMETQYF. The V and J genes are TRBV29-1 and TRBJ2-5; the D gene is possibly TRBD2 (5 bases). CDR1 SQVTM and CDR2 ANQGSEA come from the germline V gene. Trimming shortened V by 3 bases and J by 5 bases, and 10 bases separated the two germline ends. The CDR3 has 12 amino acids.

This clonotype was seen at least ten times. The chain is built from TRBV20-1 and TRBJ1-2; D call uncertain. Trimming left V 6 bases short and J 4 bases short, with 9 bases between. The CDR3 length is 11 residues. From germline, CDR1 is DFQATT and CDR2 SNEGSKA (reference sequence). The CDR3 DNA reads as TGCAGTGCCAGGAGTGGCTATGGCTACACCTTC. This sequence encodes CSARSGYGYTF.

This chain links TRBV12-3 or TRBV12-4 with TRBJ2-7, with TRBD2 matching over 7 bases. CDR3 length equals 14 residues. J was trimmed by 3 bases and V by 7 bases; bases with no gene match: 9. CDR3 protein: CASTRRTGGYEQYF. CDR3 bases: TGTGCCAGCACCCGGAGGACGGGAGGCTACGAGCAGTACTTC.

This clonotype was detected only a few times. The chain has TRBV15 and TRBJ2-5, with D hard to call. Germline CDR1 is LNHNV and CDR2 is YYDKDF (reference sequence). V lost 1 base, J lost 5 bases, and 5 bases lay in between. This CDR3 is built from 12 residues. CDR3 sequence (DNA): TGTGCCACCAGCAGAGTATCTGAGACCCAGTACTTC. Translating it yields CATSRVSETQYF.

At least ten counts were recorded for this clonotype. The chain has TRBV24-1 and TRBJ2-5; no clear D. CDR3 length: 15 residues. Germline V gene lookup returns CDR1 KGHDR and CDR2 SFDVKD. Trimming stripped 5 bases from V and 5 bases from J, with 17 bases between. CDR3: CATSAAGRKEETQYF. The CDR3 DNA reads TGTGCCACCAGTGCTGCAGGCCGGAAAGAGGAGACCCAGTACTTC.

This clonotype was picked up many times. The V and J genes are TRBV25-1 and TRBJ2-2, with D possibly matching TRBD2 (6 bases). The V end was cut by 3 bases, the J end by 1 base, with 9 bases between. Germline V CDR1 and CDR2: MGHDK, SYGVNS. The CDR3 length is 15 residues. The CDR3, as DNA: TGTGCCAGCAGTGACCCGGGACTGAACACCGGGGAGCTGTTTTTT. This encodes CASSDPGLNTGELFF.

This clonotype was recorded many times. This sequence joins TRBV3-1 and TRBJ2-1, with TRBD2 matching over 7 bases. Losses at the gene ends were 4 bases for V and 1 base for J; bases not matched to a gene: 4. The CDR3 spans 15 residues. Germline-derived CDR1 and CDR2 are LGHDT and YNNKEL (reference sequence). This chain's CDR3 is CASSPIAGSYNEQFF. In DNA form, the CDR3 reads TGTGCCAGCAGCCCTATAGCGGGTTCCTACAATGAGCAGTTCTTC.